The text below deals with one T cell receptor (beta chain). Antigen specificity is unknown. The data derive from a study of cytomegalovirus exposure and HLA in healthy donors. The study's findings and limits: A later analysis found that most CMV-associated TCR beta chains appeared HLA-restricted. Earlier results showed most TCR beta V segments being productive about 87% or about 30% of the time. Further analysis was carried out later, and it showed several of the most significant clusters appearing linked to common viral pathogens.

The V gene's germline CDR1 is SGHRS and CDR2 YFSETQ. Trimming took 0 bases from V and 2 from J; bases not matched to a gene: 5. CDR3 length equals 16 residues. PCR used 60 Vbeta primers and 13 Jbeta primers. The method was immunoSEQ multiplex PCR; TCRdb's version includes in-frame clones alone and lacks a portion of them. The profile shows under 90,000 clones, approximately 63% of them singletons. The sequence was collected from a woman aged 50 to 60 in good health and CMV-seropositive. The sample was PBMCs. The V gene is TRBV5-1, the J gene TRBJ2-3, with 8 positions matching TRBD2. The CDR3 sequence is CASSLVVSGVTDTQYF. In DNA form, the CDR3 reads TGCGCCAGCAGCTTGGTTGTTAGCGGGGTCACAGATACGCAGTATTTT.